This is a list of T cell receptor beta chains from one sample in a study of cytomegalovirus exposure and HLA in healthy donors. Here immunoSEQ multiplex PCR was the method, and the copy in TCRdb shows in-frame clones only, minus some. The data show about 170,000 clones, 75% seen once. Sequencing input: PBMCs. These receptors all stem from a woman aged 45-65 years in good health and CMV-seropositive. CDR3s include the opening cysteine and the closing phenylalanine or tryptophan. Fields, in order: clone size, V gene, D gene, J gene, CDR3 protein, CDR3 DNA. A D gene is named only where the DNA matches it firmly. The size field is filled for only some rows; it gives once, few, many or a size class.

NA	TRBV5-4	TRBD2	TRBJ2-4	CASSLRGSGIAKNIQYF	TGTGCCAGCAGCTTGAGAGGGAGCGGGATAGCCAAAAACATTCAGTACTTC
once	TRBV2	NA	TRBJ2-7	CASSTTSSYEQYF	TGTGCCAGCAGTACTACTAGCTCCTACGAGCAGTACTTC
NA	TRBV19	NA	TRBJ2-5	CASSILGAPQETQYF	TGTGCCAGTAGTATTCTGGGCGCACCACAAGAGACCCAGTACTTC
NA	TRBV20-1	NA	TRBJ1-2	CSATDRYGYTF	TGCAGTGCAACCGACAGATATGGCTACACCTTC
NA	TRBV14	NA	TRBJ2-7	CASSQVGAREQYF	TGTGCCAGCAGCCAAGTTGGGGCCCGCGAGCAGTACTTC
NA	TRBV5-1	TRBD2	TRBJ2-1	CASSSGGGSYNEQFF	TGCGCCAGCTCTAGCGGGGGGGGCTCCTACAATGAGCAGTTCTTC
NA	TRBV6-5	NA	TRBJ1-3	CASSRTGYFGNTIYF	TGTGCCAGCAGTCGTACAGGGTACTTTGGAAACACCATATATTTT
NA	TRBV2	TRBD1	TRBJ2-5	CASRKGTGQETQYF	TGTGCCAGCAGGAAGGGGACAGGGCAAGAGACCCAGTACTTC
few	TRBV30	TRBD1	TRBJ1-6	CAWGPGQGNSPLHF	TGTGCCTGGGGACCGGGACAGGGTAATTCACCCCTCCACTTT
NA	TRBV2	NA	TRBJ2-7	CASSARQTYEQYF	TGTGCCAGCAGTGCAAGACAGACCTACGAGCAGTACTTC
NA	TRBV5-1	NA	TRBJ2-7	CASSVDNSEQYF	TGCGCCAGCAGCGTGGACAACAGCGAGCAGTACTTC
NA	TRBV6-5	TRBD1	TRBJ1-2	CASSYMDRGGYTF	TGTGCCAGCAGTTACATGGACAGGGGCGGCTACACCTTC
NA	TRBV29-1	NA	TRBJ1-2	CSAEAPFGYTF	TGCAGTGCTGAGGCCCCCTTCGGCTACACCTTC
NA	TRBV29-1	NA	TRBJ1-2	CSVVPEGLYGYTF	TGCAGCGTTGTACCGGAGGGTTTATATGGCTACACCTTC
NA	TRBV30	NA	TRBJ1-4	CAWSFLEINEKLFF	NA
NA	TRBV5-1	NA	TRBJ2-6	CASSFGISGANVLTF	TGCGCCAGCAGCTTCGGGATCTCTGGGGCCAACGTCCTGACTTTC
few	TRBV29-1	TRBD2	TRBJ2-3	CSVLAGAKDTQYF	TGCAGCGTTCTAGCGGGGGCCAAAGATACGCAGTATTTT
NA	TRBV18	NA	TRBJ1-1	CASSLQANTEAFF	TGTGCCAGCTCACTACAGGCGAACACTGAAGCTTTCTTT
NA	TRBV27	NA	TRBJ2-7	CASSPLSVMGFRRESSYEQYF	TGTGCCAGCAGTCCCCTCTCGGTGATGGGGTTTAGGAGGGAAAGTTCCTACGAGCAGTACTTC
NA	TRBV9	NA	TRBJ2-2	CASSEQGVWTGELFF	TGTGCCAGCAGCGAACAGGGCGTCTGGACCGGGGAGCTGTTTTTT
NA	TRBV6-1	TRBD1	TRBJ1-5	CASSELRNRGSNQPQHF	TGTGCCAGCAGTGAATTGCGAAACAGGGGGAGCAATCAGCCCCAGCATTTT
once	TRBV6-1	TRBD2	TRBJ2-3	CASSELLTRGAGKDTQYF	TGTGCCAGCAGTGAACTTTTGACCCGGGGAGCGGGGAAAGATACGCAGTATTTT
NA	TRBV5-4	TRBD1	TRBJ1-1	CASSPRDRGRRTEAFF	TGTGCCAGCAGCCCCCGGGACAGGGGGCGAAGAACTGAAGCTTTCTTT
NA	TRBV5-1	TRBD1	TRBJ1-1	CASSLLGQGLNTEAFF	TGCGCCAGCAGCTTGTTAGGACAGGGTTTGAACACTGAAGCTTTCTTT
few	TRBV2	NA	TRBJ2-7	CASSLLHEQYF	TGTGCCAGCTCTCTTCTCCACGAGCAGTACTTC
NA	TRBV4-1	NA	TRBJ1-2	CASSQGRGADGYTF	TGCGCCAGCAGCCAAGGGCGGGGGGCGGATGGCTACACCTTC
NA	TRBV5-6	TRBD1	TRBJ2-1	CASSLLGQVHNEQFF	TGTGCCAGCAGCTTGCTAGGACAGGTTCACAATGAGCAGTTCTTC
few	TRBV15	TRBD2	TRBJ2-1	CATSRDRLAVEQFF	TGTGCCACCAGCAGAGATAGGCTAGCGGTAGAGCAGTTCTTC
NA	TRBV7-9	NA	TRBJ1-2	CASSLATGTRANYGYTF	TGTGCCAGCAGCTTAGCAACCGGGACACGTGCTAACTATGGCTACACCTTC
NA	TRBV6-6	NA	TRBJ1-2	CASSYGARANYGYTF	TGTGCCAGCAGTTACGGGGCACGGGCTAACTATGGCTACACCTTC
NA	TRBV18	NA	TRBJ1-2	CASSPSGIYGYTF	TGTGCCAGCTCACCTTCGGGAATATATGGCTACACCTTC
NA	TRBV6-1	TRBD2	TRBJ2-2	CASSGFSGGAGELFF	TGTGCCAGCAGTGGATTTAGCGGGGGGGCCGGGGAGCTGTTTTTT
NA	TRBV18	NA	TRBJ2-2	CASPVSGSNTGELFF	TGTGCCAGTCCGGTTAGCGGCTCGAACACCGGGGAGCTGTTTTTT
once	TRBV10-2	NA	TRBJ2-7	CASTPRDNYEQYF	TGCGCCAGCACGCCCCGGGACAACTACGAGCAGTACTTC
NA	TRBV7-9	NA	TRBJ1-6	CASSFQGLANSPLHF	TGTGCCAGCAGCTTTCAGGGCCTTGCCAATTCACCCCTCCACTTT
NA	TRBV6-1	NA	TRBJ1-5	CASSESQTHQPQHF	TGTGCCAGCAGTGAGAGTCAGACTCATCAGCCCCAGCATTTT
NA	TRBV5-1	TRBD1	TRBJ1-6	CASSLGQGARGSPLHF	TGCGCCAGCAGCTTGGGACAGGGGGCACGGGGCTCACCCCTCCACTTT
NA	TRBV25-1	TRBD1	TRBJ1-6	CASTPTGGSYNSPLHF	TGTGCCAGCACCCCGACAGGGGGCTCCTATAATTCACCCCTCCACTTT
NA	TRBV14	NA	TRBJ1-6	CASSPVDSLNSPLHF	TGTGCCAGCAGCCCCGTTGACAGCCTTAATTCACCCCTCCACTTT
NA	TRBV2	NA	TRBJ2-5	CASSEQQYQETQYF	TGTGCCAGCAGTGAGCAACAGTACCAAGAGACCCAGTACTTC
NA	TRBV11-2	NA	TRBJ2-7	CASSPRRAELYEQYF	TGTGCCAGCAGCCCCCGGAGAGCGGAACTATACGAGCAGTACTTC
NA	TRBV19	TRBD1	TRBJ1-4	CASSATPGQKNNEKLFF	TGTGCCAGTAGTGCTACTCCGGGACAGAAAAATAATGAAAAACTGTTTTTT
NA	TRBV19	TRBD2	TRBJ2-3	CASRAGGGTDTQYF	TGTGCCAGTAGGGCGGGGGGGGGCACAGATACGCAGTATTTT
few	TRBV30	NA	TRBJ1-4	CAWSVPGGLKKLFF	TGTGCCTGGAGTGTACCTGGGGGCCTGAAAAAACTGTTTTTT
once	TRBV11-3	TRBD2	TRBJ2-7	CASSSGLAGSQYF	TGTGCCAGCAGCAGTGGACTAGCGGGGTCGCAGTACTTC
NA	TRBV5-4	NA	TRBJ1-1	CASSPGGVGTEAFF	TGTGCCAGCAGCCCCGGAGGCGTAGGGACTGAAGCTTTCTTT
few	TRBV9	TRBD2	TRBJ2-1	CASSPRAGGYNEQFF	TGTGCCAGCAGCCCCCGCGCGGGGGGATACAATGAGCAGTTCTTC
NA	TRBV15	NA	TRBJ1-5	CATSYGRDNQPQHF	TGTGCCACCTCCTACGGCAGGGATAATCAGCCCCAGCATTTT
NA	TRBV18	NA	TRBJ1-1	CASSWGGNTEAFF	TGTGCCAGCTCGTGGGGGGGTAACACTGAAGCTTTCTTT
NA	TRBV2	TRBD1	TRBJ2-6	CASTDDRVSSGANVLTF	TGTGCCAGCACAGACGACAGGGTTAGCTCTGGGGCCAACGTCCTGACTTTC
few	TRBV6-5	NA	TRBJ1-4	CASSYRGGEEKLFF	TGTGCCAGCAGTTATCGCGGTGGCGAGGAAAAACTGTTTTTT
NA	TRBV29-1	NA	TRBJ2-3	CSVGGADTQYF	TGCAGCGTAGGGGGGGCAGATACGCAGTATTTT
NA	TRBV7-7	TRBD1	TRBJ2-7	CASSLDRGPTFSYEQYF	TGTGCCAGCAGCTTAGACAGGGGGCCCACTTTCTCATACGAGCAGTACTTC
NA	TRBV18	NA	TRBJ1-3	CASSSDSGNTIYF	TGTGCCAGCTCGTCAGACTCTGGAAACACCATATATTTT
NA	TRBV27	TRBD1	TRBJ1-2	CASSLSKADRVYGYTF	TGTGCCAGCAGTTTATCAAAAGCGGACAGGGTATATGGCTACACCTTC
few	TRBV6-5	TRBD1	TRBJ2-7	CASSYGRGQVYEQYF	TGTGCCAGCAGTTATGGGCGGGGACAGGTATACGAGCAGTACTTC
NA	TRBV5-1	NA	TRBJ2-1	CASSLVAGSNEQFF	TGCGCCAGCAGCTTAGTGGCAGGTAGCAATGAGCAGTTCTTC
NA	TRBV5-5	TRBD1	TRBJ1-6	CASSITGTGSSPLHF	TGTGCCAGCAGTATCACGGGGACAGGGAGTTCACCCCTCCACTTT